This T cell receptor (beta chain) was captured in a study of blood T cell repertoires in COVID-19. Study background: Sources were T cells, B-cell-depleted T cells, or PBMCs; the material itself was cDNA or gDNA.

V was clipped by 0 bases and J by 6 bases; unmatched bases: 0. This CDR3 is built from 12 residues. The V gene's germline CDR1 is GTSNPN and CDR2 SVGIG (reference sequence). Here immunoSEQ multiplex PCR was the method, and the copy in TCRdb shows in-frame clones only, minus some. This table has 300,000 to 500,000 clones, roughly 88% appearing once. Everyone who took part was 18 to 89 years old, and they came from 20 to 25 US areas. Participant-reported clinical history was the basis for cohort assignment. The chain combines TRBV30 with TRBJ1-2; TRBD1 matches at 8 bases. The TCR originated in a woman aged 30 to 39 with acute COVID-19. Sequenced: PBMCs or T cells enriched from blood (not recorded which). CDR3 amino acids: CAWSVTGDGYTF. DNA of the CDR3: TGTGCCTGGAGTGTGACAGGGGATGGCTACACCTTC. The variable domain in full, with the rest retrieved from reference TRBV30 and TRBJ1-2, is SQTIHQWPATLVQPVGSPLSLECTVEGTSNPNLYWYRQAAGRGLQLLFYSVGIGQISSEVPQNLSASRPQDRQFILSSKKLLLSDSGFYLCAWSVTGDGYTFGSGTRLTVV.